This entry lists 15 T cell receptor beta chains sequenced from one sample in a study of shared clonotypes between healthy human individuals. Sequencing used immunoSEQ multiplex PCR; TCRdb keeps in-frame clones, though not all of them. The profile shows 950,000 to 1,300,000 clones, about 70% of them singletons. Sequencing used memory CD4+ T cells sorted from blood. Subset defined: CD45RA-negative fraction. The receptors shown here come from a man between 18 and 29 years old in good health.

As for this clone: Within the sample, other DNA sequences also encode this same CDR3. V gene TRBV7-2 combines with J gene TRBJ2-5; TRBD2 might be the D (5 bases). Germline loops: CDR1 SGHTA, CDR2 FQGNSA. The V end was cut by 3 bases, the J end by 5 bases, with 7 bases between. CDR3 length equals 12 residues. The CDR3 nucleotides are TGTGCCAGCAGCTTTGGCGGGGAGACCCAGTACTTC. Its protein product is CASSFGGETQYF.

The chain has TRBV25-1 and TRBJ2-3; 10 nucleotides agree with TRBD2. Germline CDR1 reads MGHDK; CDR2 reads SYGVNS. Trimming took 2 bases from V and 3 from J; bases not matched to a gene: 5. The CDR3 is made up of 16 amino acids. CDR3 DNA: TGTGCCAGCAGTGAAAGGGCTAGCGGGAGAACAGATACGCAGTATTTT. This codes for CASSERASGRTDTQYF. Supplemented by reference TRBV25-1 and TRBJ2-3, the full variable domain reads EADIYQTPRYLVIGTGKKITLECSQTMGHDKMYWYQQDPGMELHLIHYSYGVNSTEKGDLSSESTVSRIRTEHFPLTLESARPSHTSQYLCASSERASGRTDTQYFGPGTRLTVL.

The V call is TRBV18, the J call TRBJ2-7; 11 bases map to TRBD2. The ends lost 6 bases at V and 4 bases at J; junction bases unmatched: 8. This CDR3 spans 15 amino acids. Per germline, CDR1 KGHSH and CDR2 LQKENI. The CDR3 protein is CASSPGLAGVYEQYF. The CDR3 coding sequence is TGTGCCAGCTCGCCCGGACTAGCGGGTGTGTACGAGCAGTACTTC.

V is TRBV10-3 and J is TRBJ2-7; 13 bases are shared with TRBD2. The CDR3 consists of 21 residues. Germline V gene lookup returns CDR1 ENHRY and CDR2 SYGVKD. Trimming cost V 2 bases and J 0 bases; bases outside gene matches: 16. The CDR3 spells CAISEDSFRTSGSRSSYEQYF. CDR3 nucleotide sequence: TGTGCCATCAGTGAGGATAGTTTTCGGACTAGCGGGAGCAGGAGCTCCTACGAGCAGTACTTC.

This sequence joins TRBV5-1 and TRBJ2-6, with 7 bases matching TRBD1. This CDR3 is 16 amino acids long. The V gene's germline CDR1 is SGHRS and CDR2 YFSETQ. V gave up 3 bases and J gave up 0 bases; unmatched junction bases: 3. This CDR3 reads CASSSTGSSGANVLTF. The CDR3 DNA sequence: TGCGCCAGCAGCTCGACAGGGAGCTCTGGGGCCAACGTCCTGACTTTC.

The chain carries TRBV6-5 and TRBJ1-4; weak D call: TRBD1 (6 bases). The V gene's germline CDR1 is MNHEY and CDR2 SVGAGI. The CDR3 has 15 residues. The ends were cut back, 4 bases at V and 7 bases at J, with 16 bases in the middle. CDR3 region: CASSSRRGTLEKLFF. The CDR3 nucleotides are TGTGCCAGCAGTTCTAGAAGAGGGACACTTGAAAAACTGTTTTTT.

The genes are TRBV2 and TRBJ1-2; D unclear. Germline assignment: CDR1 SNHLY and CDR2 FYNNEI. The V end lost 1 base, the J end lost 1 base, and 10 bases lay between the germline ends. The CDR3 is 15 amino acids. The CDR3 is CASSEGPRGNYGYTF. Written as DNA, the CDR3 is TGTGCCAGCAGTGAAGGCCCCAGAGGTAACTATGGCTACACCTTC.

This chain connects TRBV29-1 to TRBJ2-7; D assignment may be TRBD1 or TRBD2 (6 bases each). From germline, CDR1 is SQVTM and CDR2 ANQGSEA. With 4 bases removed from V and 1 base from J, the gap between germline ends came to 14 bases. The CDR3 consists of 14 residues. The CDR3 nucleotides read TGCAGCGTTGCGGGGGCTGGTTTTTCCTACGAGCAGTACTTC. Its protein is CSVAGAGFSYEQYF.

This clone was recorded a few times. In DNA form, the CDR3 reads TGTGCCAGCAGTAGTGGGACTGAAGCTTTCTTT. Amino acid sequence: CASSSGTEAFF. The chain is built from TRBV6-5 and TRBJ1-1; no clear D gene. V lost 5 bases and J 5 bases, leaving 6 bases between the germline ends. Germline CDR1 is MNHEY and CDR2 is SVGAGI. The CDR3 is 11 amino acids.

V usage is TRBV12-5 and J usage is TRBJ2-7; the D is unclear. This CDR3 is built from 11 residues. CDR1 and CDR2 (germline): LGHNT, FRNRAP. V was pared by 5 bases and J by 7 bases, with 9 bases between. This CDR3 reads CASGISIEQYF. For the CDR3, the DNA is TGTGCTAGTGGTATTAGTATAGAGCAGTACTTC.

The CDR3 bases are TGCGCCAGCAGCTTGGACAGGATGAACTGGGGTAATGAAAAACTGTTTTTT. It is translated as CASSLDRMNWGNEKLFF. The V call is TRBV5-1, the J call TRBJ1-4; tentatively, D is TRBD1 (5 bases). Germline CDR1 reads SGHRS; CDR2 reads YFSETQ. Trimming left V 0 bases short and J 4 bases short, with 16 bases between. The length of the CDR3 is 17 residues.

This chain joins TRBV29-1 and TRBJ2-5; TRBD1 aligns across 8 bases. Germline-derived CDR1 and CDR2 are SQVTM and ANQGSEA. After removal of 0 bases from V and 5 bases from J, the junction contained 8 bases not matched to a gene. This CDR3 spans 15 amino acids. The CDR3 sequence: CSVEDGQGARETQYF. DNA for the CDR3: TGCAGCGTTGAAGATGGGCAGGGGGCAAGGGAGACCCAGTACTTC.

V and J are TRBV30 and TRBJ1-5; D ambiguous. V lost 2 bases and J lost 1, with 6 bases in between. The germline V gene has CDR1 GTSNPN and CDR2 SVGIG (reference sequence). The CDR3 is 13 amino acids. CDR3 sequence: CAWSRQSNQPQHF. CDR3 coding DNA: TGTGCCTGGAGTCGGCAGAGCAATCAGCCCCAGCATTTT. The full variable domain, completed using reference TRBV30 and TRBJ1-5, is SQTIHQWPATLVQPVGSPLSLECTVEGTSNPNLYWYRQAAGRGLQLLFYSVGIGQISSEVPQNLSASRPQDRQFILSSKKLLLSDSGFYLCAWSRQSNQPQHFGDGTRLSIL.

The chain recombines TRBV10-3 with TRBJ1-2, with D perhaps matching TRBD1 (5 bases). With 3 bases removed from V and 4 bases from J, the gap between germline ends came to 15 bases. The V gene's germline CDR1 is ENHRY and CDR2 SYGVKD. CDR3 size: 15 residues. Written as DNA, the CDR3 is TGTGCCATCAGTGACCCAGGGCAGAAGTCCTATGGCTACACCTTC. Its protein product is CAISDPGQKSYGYTF.

This sequence joins TRBV13 and TRBJ2-2; D remains unclear. Deletions cut 4 bases from V and 0 bases from J, with 15 bases between. Per the germline V gene, CDR1 is PRHDT and CDR2 is FYEKMQ (reference sequence). The CDR3 is made up of 17 amino acids. The CDR3 is CASSSFAMATNTGELFF. CDR3 bases: TGTGCCAGCAGCTCTTTCGCGATGGCCACGAACACCGGGGAGCTGTTTTTT.